The next 14 T cell receptor beta chains were all read from a single sample in a study of T cell responses to AZD1222 COVID-19 vaccine. Sequencing was performed with immunoSEQ multiplex PCR; in TCRdb, only in-frame clones are kept and a portion is missing. The sample has 130,000 or so clones, around 93% seen once. Sequenced material: peripheral blood, taken on day 0 of AZD1222 vaccination. These receptors originate from an adult in good health.

This chain joins TRBV6-2 or TRBV6-3 and TRBJ1-1; 7 nucleotides line up with TRBD1. This CDR3 is 15 amino acids long. Germline loops: CDR1 MNHEY, CDR2 SVGEGT. The J segment lost 0 bases and the V segment lost 4 bases, leaving 5 bases of the junction unmatched. CDR3 in amino acids: CASSWDRAMNTEAFF. CDR3 nucleotides: TGTGCCAGCAGTTGGGACAGAGCGATGAACACTGAAGCTTTCTTT.

J is TRBJ1-6 and V is TRBV5-5; D ambiguous. The CDR3 is made up of 14 amino acids. Deletions cut 2 bases from V and 8 bases from J, with 11 bases between. Germline values: CDR1 SGHKS, CDR2 YYEKEE (reference sequence). The CDR3 loop is CASSFRWADSPLHF. The CDR3 bases are TGTGCCAGCAGCTTTCGGTGGGCCGATTCACCCCTCCACTTT.

This chain links TRBV6-4 with TRBJ2-2, with 10 nucleotides matching TRBD2. CDR1 is MRHNA, CDR2 SNTAGT, per germline. The CDR3 is 16 amino acids. Trimming took 5 bases from V and 2 from J; bases not matched to a gene: 5. In DNA form, the CDR3 reads TGTGCCAGCAGTATTCTAGCGGGAGAAAACACCGGGGAGCTGTTTTTT. Translated: CASSILAGENTGELFF.

J is TRBJ2-1 and V is TRBV15; D remains unclear. Trimming left V 7 bases short and J 4 bases short, with 17 bases between. Germline CDR1 and CDR2: LNHNV and YYDKDF (reference sequence). This CDR3 comprises 15 residues. Written as DNA, the CDR3 is TGTGCCACCATTCCGCCCATTTCAACTTACAATGAGCAGTTCTTC. It yields the protein CATIPPISTYNEQFF.

This chain connects TRBV5-1 to TRBJ1-2, with 7 bases identical to TRBD1. The CDR3 extends over 15 amino acids. Germline assignment: CDR1 SGHRS and CDR2 YFSETQ. V trimming: 2 bases; J trimming: 4 bases; junction bases outside the gene matches: 8. Here the CDR3 reads CASSFRDRDSYGYTF. The CDR3 DNA sequence: TGCGCCAGCAGCTTCCGGGACAGAGACTCCTATGGCTACACCTTC.

To note about this clone: At one end the junction does not follow the germline gene, possibly because of a read error. The CDR3 coding sequence is TGTGCCAGTAGTGACCCTTACAGTGAGCAGTTCTTC. It codes for CASSDPYSEQFF. The chain combines TRBV19 with TRBJ2-1; D ambiguous. This CDR3 has 12 residues. Germline V gene lookup returns CDR1 LNHDA and CDR2 SQIVND (reference sequence).

The chain recombines TRBV25-1 with TRBJ1-1; 8 bases map to TRBD1. CDR3 length equals 16 residues. Trimming removed 3 bases from V and 2 bases from J; junction bases left unmatched: 8. Germline CDR1 is MGHDK and CDR2 is SYGVNS. The CDR3 nucleotides are TGTGCCAGCAGTGACTCCGGGACAGGCCGCAACACTGAAGCTTTCTTT. Its protein is CASSDSGTGRNTEAFF.

This clone appeared a few times. This rearrangement joins TRBV6-5 to TRBJ1-2; 7 bases map to TRBD1. The CDR3 contains 13 residues. V lost 6 bases and J lost 5; bases outside the gene matches: 6. CDR1 and CDR2 (germline): MNHEY, SVGAGI. The CDR3 spells CASRTTGAYGYTF. As DNA, the CDR3 is TGTGCCAGCAGGACTACAGGGGCTTATGGCTACACCTTC.

This clone showed up just once. The chain couples TRBV19 to TRBJ2-7; the D gene is possibly TRBD1 (6 bases). V dropped 1 base and J dropped 1 base, with 8 bases sitting between them. Germline CDR1 reads LNHDA; CDR2 reads SQIVND (reference sequence). The CDR3 has 14 residues. The CDR3 loop reads CASSIGTVSYEQYF. CDR3 coding DNA: TGTGCCAGTAGTATAGGGACAGTTTCCTACGAGCAGTACTTC.

The rearrangement joins TRBV10-1 to TRBJ2-3; tentatively, D is TRBD2 (5 bases). The CDR3 totals 19 residues. The germline CDR1 and CDR2 sequences are WNHNN and SYGVQD (reference sequence). Trimming left V 0 bases short and J 0 bases short, with 19 bases between. CDR3 in amino acids: CASSESTGARVGSTDTQYF. CDR3 DNA sequence: TGCGCCAGCAGTGAGTCGACCGGTGCGCGGGTTGGGAGCACAGATACGCAGTATTTT.

In its sample, this clone was seen once. Within the sample, other DNA sequences also encode this same CDR3. The chain employs TRBV6-5 and TRBJ1-1, with 9 bases lining up with TRBD1. The CDR3 loop spans 13 amino acids. Germline trimming cut 6 bases from V and 4 bases from J; bases unmatched to any gene: 3. Germline CDR1 MNHEY, CDR2 SVGAGI. The CDR3 sequence is CASSPTGGTEAFF. DNA of the CDR3: TGTGCCAGCAGCCCGACAGGGGGCACTGAAGCTTTCTTT.

The chain is built from TRBV6-5 and TRBJ1-1; D remains unclear. The V gene's germline CDR1 is MNHEY and CDR2 SVGAGI. The CDR3 consists of 13 residues. V was shortened by 2 bases and J by 3 bases, with 7 bases between the two germline ends. CDR3 protein: CASSYRWDTEAFF. The CDR3 DNA reads TGTGCCAGCAGTTACCGATGGGACACTGAAGCTTTCTTT.

This chain joins TRBV5-1 and TRBJ1-4; D perhaps matches TRBD1 (5 bases). This CDR3 contains 18 residues. V shed 6 bases and J shed 5 bases, with 26 bases lying between them. Germline assignment: CDR1 SGHRS and CDR2 YFSETQ. CDR3 loop: CASTPLGQGDPGNEKLFF. The CDR3, as DNA: TGCGCCAGCACTCCATTAGGGCAGGGCGATCCCGGAAATGAAAAACTGTTTTTT.

The genes are TRBV30 and TRBJ1-5, with 8 bases lining up with TRBD1. CDR1 and CDR2 (germline): GTSNPN, SVGIG (reference sequence). This CDR3 spans 14 amino acids. After removal of 0 bases from V and 7 bases from J, the junction contained 5 bases not matched to a gene. In DNA form, the CDR3 reads TGTGCCTGGAGTGTAACAGGGGGTGGACAGCCCCAGCATTTT. This encodes CAWSVTGGGQPQHF.